This TCR beta chain was profiled in a study of OX40 agonist ivuxolimab in advanced cancers. Across the whole study: Earlier treatment with anti-PD-1, anti-PD-L1 or anti-CTLA-4 was permitted, and 35% to 45% had received some.

Sequenced by immunoSEQ multiplex PCR; TCRdb stores in-frame clones only, minus some. There are some 10,000 clones in the sample; 79% occur only once, and 30% to 45% lies in the top ten. At baseline, cycle 4 day 1, and cycle 7 day 1, blood was sampled. The study, taken as a whole, reports: Within 6 weeks, CD4+ and CD8+ blood T cells expanded clonally at 0.1 to 3.0 mg/kg. In general, CD8+ T cells held more expanded clones than CD4+ did, on average.

V lost 0 bases and J 4 bases, leaving 11 bases between the germline ends. CDR3 size: 15 residues. CDR1 and CDR2 (germline): SGDLS, YYNGEE. For this clone: No antigen is known for it.

The source material was CD4+ or CD8+ T cells sorted from blood, sampled in a trial of the OX40 agonist ivuxolimab. The sequence came from an adult with an advanced solid tumor such as melanoma, head and neck, liver or kidney cancer. This chain links TRBV9 with TRBJ2-1, with D possibly TRBD2 on 6 matching bases. CDR3: CASSVDQGLYNEQFF. In DNA form, the CDR3 reads TGTGCCAGCAGCGTAGATCAGGGACTTTACAATGAGCAGTTCTTC.